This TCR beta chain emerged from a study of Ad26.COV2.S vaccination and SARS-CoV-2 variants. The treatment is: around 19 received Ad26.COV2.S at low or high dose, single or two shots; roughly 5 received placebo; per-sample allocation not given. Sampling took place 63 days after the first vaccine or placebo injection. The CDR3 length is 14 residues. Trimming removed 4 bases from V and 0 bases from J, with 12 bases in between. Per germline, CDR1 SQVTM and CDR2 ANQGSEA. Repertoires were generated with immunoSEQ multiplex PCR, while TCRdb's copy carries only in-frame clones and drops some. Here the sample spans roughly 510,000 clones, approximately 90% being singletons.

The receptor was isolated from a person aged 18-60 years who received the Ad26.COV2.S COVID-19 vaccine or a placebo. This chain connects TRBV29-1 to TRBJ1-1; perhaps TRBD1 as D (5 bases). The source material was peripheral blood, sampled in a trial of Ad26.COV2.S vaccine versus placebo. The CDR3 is CSVAGGRMNTEAFF. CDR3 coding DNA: TGCAGCGTTGCGGGGGGACGGATGAACACTGAAGCTTTCTTT.